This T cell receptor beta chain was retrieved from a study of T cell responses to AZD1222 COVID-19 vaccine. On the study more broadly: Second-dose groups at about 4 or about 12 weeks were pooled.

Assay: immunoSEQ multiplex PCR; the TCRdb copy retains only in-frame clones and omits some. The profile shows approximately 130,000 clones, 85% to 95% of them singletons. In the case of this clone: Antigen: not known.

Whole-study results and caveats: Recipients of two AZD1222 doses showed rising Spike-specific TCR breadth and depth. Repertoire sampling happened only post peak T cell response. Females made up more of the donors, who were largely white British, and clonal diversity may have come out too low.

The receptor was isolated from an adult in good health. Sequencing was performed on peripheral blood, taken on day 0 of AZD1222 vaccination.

The CDR3 DNA sequence: TGTGCCAGCAGCATCGGGACAGACGGCTACGAGCAGTACTTC. This sequence encodes CASSIGTDGYEQYF. V is TRBV5-4 and J is TRBJ2-7; the match to TRBD1 covers 7 bases. Germline CDR1 is SGHNT and CDR2 is YYREEE (reference sequence). The CDR3 extends over 14 amino acids. Trimming cost V 4 bases and J 3 bases; bases outside gene matches: 7.